The clone carrying this T cell receptor beta chain was observed at least ten times. What it binds is not known. The sample comes from a study of CD8+CD57+ T cells in acquired aplastic anemia. For the study at large: Sorted CD4+ and CD8+ cell DNA averaged roughly 3.2 ug. Study results and caveats: Both patients and controls carried the same twenty-nine CD8+ CDR3 sequences.

Genomic DNA was employed as the template in profiling TCR beta VDJ and CDR3. TCRdb recomputed calls from the reads with MiXCR, one row per CDR3 protein. The sample shows about 130,000 distinct CDR3 sequences, 48% of them seen only once. Germline loops: CDR1 SGHAT, CDR2 FQNNGV. The CDR3 is 17 amino acids. Trimming removed 6 bases from V and 4 bases from J; junction bases left unmatched: 9. The clonotype was recovered from a human donor in good health, serving as a control. Material for sequencing was sorted CD4+, CD8+, or CD8+CD57+ T cells (not recorded which) from PBMCs. The chain uses TRBV11-2 and TRBJ2-1, with 13 bases fitting TRBD2. Here the CDR3 reads CASSLRLAGGPYNEQFF. Here the CDR3 DNA reads TGTGCCAGCAGTTTAAGACTAGCGGGGGGACCTTACAATGAGCAGTTCTTC.